This T cell receptor beta chain stems from a study of T cell responses to AZD1222 COVID-19 vaccine. Clones were sequenced by immunoSEQ multiplex PCR, and TCRdb holds only the in-frame ones, with some missing. The table includes tens of thousands of clones, about 90% detected once. V was clipped by 3 bases and J by 1 base, with 18 bases between them. The CDR3 has 17 residues. The germline V gene encodes CDR1 LNHNV and CDR2 YYDKDF (reference sequence). The receptor was derived from an adult who received the AZD1222 COVID-19 vaccine. J is TRBJ1-1 and V is TRBV15, with D possibly being TRBD1 (6 bases). Material: peripheral blood, obtained 28 days after the second AZD1222 dose. In nucleotides, the CDR3 is TGTGCCACCAGCAGGAAGAGGGTCGGGGGGCGGAACACTGAAGCTTTCTTT. This sequence encodes CATSRKRVGGRNTEAFF.